The clone carrying this TCR beta chain was seen a single time. The entry originates in a study of blood T cell repertoires in COVID-19. Sequencing used immunoSEQ multiplex PCR; TCRdb keeps in-frame clones, though not all of them. The sample has 120,000 to 150,000 clones, roughly 89% seen once. Participant reports of clinical history set cohort assignment. CDR1 SEHNR and CDR2 FQNEAQ come from the germline V gene (reference sequence). This CDR3 is 14 amino acids long. Germline trimming cut 5 bases from V and 1 base from J; bases unmatched to any gene: 3. This chain connects TRBV7-9 to TRBJ2-7; 9 positions agree with TRBD1. The TCR sequence derives from a woman aged 45-65 years who had been exposed to COVID-19. Sequenced: PBMCs or T cells enriched from blood (not recorded which). CDR3 nucleotide sequence: TGTGCCAGCAGCCTAGGGACAGGGTCCTACGAGCAGTACTTC. Protein product: CASSLGTGSYEQYF.